Below are 26 T cell receptor beta chains sequenced from a single sample in a study of regulatory T cells in long-lasting Graves disease. In building TCR beta libraries, iRepertoire HTBI primers were used together with Arm-PCR of CDR3 regions. TCRdb used MiXCR to reprocess the multiplex PCR reads, holding one entry per CDR3 protein. The repertoire has about 530,000 distinct CDR3 sequences, roughly 15% of them found once; the top ten carry around a quarter. Time point defined: newly diagnosed GD, antithyroid drugs for less than 3 months. Isolated PBMC RNA provided the starting material for the TCR library. These same records also appear under a second study, on T cells in Graves' hyperthyroidism and ophthalmopathy.

This material consisted of peripheral blood mononuclear cells (PBMCs), taken at new diagnosis, from a patient treated with antithyroid drugs. The source is a woman aged 35-60 years with Graves disease.

A few counts support this clonotype. The V and J genes are TRBV19 and TRBJ1-2, with D possibly matching TRBD1 (6 bases). Trimming took 7 bases from V and 5 from J, leaving 17 bases between them. The length of the CDR3 is 14 residues. Germline-derived CDR1 and CDR2 are LNHDA and SQIVND (reference sequence). Written as DNA, the CDR3 is TGTGCCAGTACCATGGGCGGCAGGGGATATGGCTACACCTTC. The encoded protein is CASTMGGRGYGYTF. Full variable domain (remainder filled in from reference TRBV19 and TRBJ1-2): DGGITQSPKYLFRKEGQNVTLSCEQNLNHDAMYWYRQDPGQGLRLIYYSQIVNDFQKGDIAEGYSVSREKKESFPLTVTSAQKNPTAFYLCASTMGGRGYGYTFGSGTRLTVV.

In its sample, this clonotype was seen many times. The J gene is TRBJ1-2, the V gene TRBV6-1, with D hard to call. The V end was cut by 7 bases, the J end by 3 bases, with 12 bases between. CDR3 length: 13 residues. Per the germline V gene, CDR1 is MNHNS and CDR2 is SASEGT. CDR3 amino acids: CASKWGIDYGYTF. CDR3 in DNA: TGTGCCAGCAAGTGGGGAATTGACTATGGCTACACCTTC.

This clonotype has only a few counts. The chain links TRBV7-3 to TRBJ1-2; D remains ambiguous. CDR1 is SGHTA, CDR2 FQGTGA, per germline. V was clipped by 5 bases and J by 4 bases, with 11 bases between them. The CDR3 runs 13 residues. The CDR3 is CASSQAGFYGYTF. The CDR3 bases are TGTGCCAGCAGCCAAGCAGGTTTCTATGGCTACACCTTC.

The V gene is TRBV12-3 or TRBV12-4, the J gene TRBJ1-3; unclear D gene. The CDR3 is made up of 16 amino acids. V lost 7 bases and J lost 3, with 19 bases in between. DNA of the CDR3: TGTGCCAGCACTCACGGCGGGTTACACGATGGAAACACCATATATTTT. Translation gives CASTHGGLHDGNTIYF.

The V gene is TRBV7-9, the J gene TRBJ2-1; D is undetermined. The end of the DNA fits TRBJ2-5 better, so the J call may be wrong. The V gene's germline CDR1 is SEHNR and CDR2 FQNEAQ (reference sequence). CDR3 length: 14 amino acids. The CDR3 here is CASSLVGFGETQYF. DNA of the CDR3: TGTGCCAGCAGCTTAGTAGGGTTCGGAGAGACCCAGTACTTC.

V gene TRBV12-3 or TRBV12-4 combines with J gene TRBJ2-2; possibly TRBD1 or TRBD2 for D (6 bases each). V was clipped by 6 bases and J by 4 bases, with 15 bases between them. The CDR3 loop spans 15 amino acids. DNA for the CDR3: TGTGCCAGCAGCTCAGGGGAGGTGGGCACCGGGGAGCTGTTTTTT. Protein: CASSSGEVGTGELFF.

At least ten counts were recorded for this clonotype. The junction differs from germline at one of its ends, possibly a read error. The chain employs TRBV28 and TRBJ2-7; 7 bases match TRBD1. Per the germline V gene, CDR1 is MDHEN and CDR2 is SYDVKM. The CDR3 has 14 residues. CDR3 sequence reads: CASSFGTATYGQYF. CDR3 nucleotide sequence: TGTGCCAGCAGTTTTGGGACAGCAACCTACGGGCAGTACTTC.

In the case of this clonotype: This may stem from a read error, because a much larger clone lies one nucleotide away. The rearrangement joins TRBV27 to TRBJ1-2; 8 bases line up with TRBD1. Germline V lookup: CDR1 MNHEY, CDR2 SMNVEV (reference sequence). The CDR3 spans 15 residues. The CDR3 spells CASSIGTGPNFGYTF. The CDR3, as DNA: TGTGCCAGCAGTATCGGGACAGGCCCAAACTTTGGCTACACCTTC.

V usage is TRBV5-5 and J usage is TRBJ1-2, with a weak D call TRBD1 (5 bases). The CDR3 is 14 amino acids. CDR1 and CDR2 from the germline V gene are SGHKS and YYEKEE (reference sequence). The ends were cut back, 5 bases at V and 2 bases at J, with 13 bases in the middle. Here the CDR3 reads CASSYGGGNYGYTF. Written as DNA, the CDR3 is TGTGCCAGCAGTTACGGTGGGGGGAACTATGGCTACACCTTC.

This clonotype was seen repeatedly, ten times or more. The V call is TRBV5-6, the J call TRBJ1-1; a weak D match, TRBD1 (5 bases). V was clipped by 4 bases and J by 4 bases, with 11 bases between them. The CDR3 is 13 amino acids. Germline lookup yields CDR1 SGHDT and CDR2 YYEEEE. In DNA form, the CDR3 reads TGTGCCAGCAGCCTGGGACGCCCCACTGAAGCTTTCTTT. Protein sequence: CASSLGRPTEAFF.

Notes on this clonotype: A much larger clone differs from this one at a single base, so this may be a read error. Since the CDR3 does not end with the conserved phenylalanine or tryptophan, this likely comes from a read error. The chain has TRBV18 and TRBJ2-3; 9 nucleotides agree with TRBD2. Germline V CDR1 and CDR2: KGHSH, LQKENI. This CDR3 contains 15 residues. The ends lost 6 bases at V and 1 base at J; junction bases unmatched: 5. The CDR3 nucleotides read TGTGCCAGCTCTCCTACTAGCGGGCGCACAGATACGCAGTATTTG. Its translation is CASSPTSGRTDTQYL.

Only a few counts were recorded for this clonotype. The chain carries TRBV6-1 and TRBJ1-1; perhaps TRBD1 as D (5 bases). Germline V lookup: CDR1 MNHNS, CDR2 SASEGT. The V gene lost 10 bases and the J gene lost 6 bases, with 12 bases spanning the gap. There are 11 residues in the CDR3. DNA for the CDR3: TGTGCCACCCGCCAGGGCCCTGAAGCTTTCTTT. Translation: CATRQGPEAFF.

V gene TRBV7-9 combines with J gene TRBJ2-7; 7 bases align to TRBD2. J lost 1 base, V lost 2 bases, and 2 bases had no gene match. Germline-derived CDR1 and CDR2 are SEHNR and FQNEAQ (reference sequence). This CDR3 contains 14 residues. CDR3 DNA: TGTGCCAGCAGCTTAATGGGGGGGTCCTACGAGCAGTACTTC. Residues: CASSLMGGSYEQYF.

The genes are TRBV5-1 and TRBJ2-7, with no clear D. Trimming removed 4 bases at V and 5 bases at J, with 16 bases between. The V gene's germline CDR1 is SGHRS and CDR2 YFSETQ. CDR3 length: 14 residues. The CDR3 region has the DNA TGCGCCAGCAGCGATCTCCCACATTTCAACGAGCAGTACTTC. It yields the protein CASSDLPHFNEQYF.

This clonotype has a count of ten or more. The germline gene is not matched at one end of the junction; a read error may be the cause. The chain joins TRBV5-1 to TRBJ2-3, with 10 bases matching TRBD1. The CDR3 is 15 amino acids. From germline, CDR1 is SGHRS and CDR2 YFSETQ. CDR3 sequence (DNA): TGTGCCAGCAGCTTTGGACAGGGGGGCACAGATACGCAGTATTTT. Translation gives CASSFGQGGTDTQYF.

This clonotype appeared many times. This chain joins TRBV12-3 or TRBV12-4 and TRBJ1-2, with TRBD1 as a possible D gene (6 bases). The CDR3 is made up of 14 amino acids. V lost 0 bases and J 4 bases, leaving 9 bases between the germline ends. The CDR3 region is CASSLASRGYGYTF. The CDR3 DNA follows: TGTGCCAGCAGTTTAGCGTCCAGGGGCTATGGCTACACCTTC.

This clonotype was observed a few times. This chain uses TRBV20-1 with TRBJ1-2; D ambiguous. The CDR3 is made up of 10 amino acids. The V gene's germline CDR1 is DFQATT and CDR2 SNEGSKA (reference sequence). V was cut by 5 bases and J by 1 base, with 2 bases left in between. The CDR3 is CSAFNYGYTF. In DNA form, the CDR3 reads TGCAGTGCTTTTAACTATGGCTACACCTTC.

V and J are TRBV5-4 and TRBJ2-1; D possibly corresponds to TRBD1 (6 bases). This CDR3 comprises 16 residues. CDR1 is SGHNT and CDR2 is YYREEE in the germline V gene (reference sequence). V was clipped by 0 bases and J by 7 bases, with 17 bases between them. In DNA form, the CDR3 reads TGTGCCAGCAGCTTGGCCGGCCAGGGGCCTACTAATGAGCAGTTCTTC. Its protein product is CASSLAGQGPTNEQFF.

This clonotype was detected only a few times. This sequence may be a read error, since a much larger clone differs from it by one base. The CDR3 DNA follows: TGTGCCAGCACCAAAGGGGACAGCTCCTACGAGCAGTACTTC. Its protein is CASTKGDSSYEQYF. The rearrangement links TRBV12-3 or TRBV12-4 to TRBJ2-7; 7 nucleotides align to TRBD1. This CDR3 is built from 14 residues. J lost 0 bases, V lost 7 bases, and 6 bases had no gene match.

In its sample, this clonotype was seen many times. J is TRBJ2-3 and V is TRBV28; tentatively, D is TRBD2 (6 bases). V gave up 6 bases and J gave up 5 bases, with 18 bases separating them. Germline V gene lookup returns CDR1 MDHEN and CDR2 SYDVKM. The CDR3 is 15 amino acids. The CDR3 DNA reads as TGTGCCAGCAGCAGCGGCGGGGCGGCCGAAGATACGCAGTATTTT. This codes for CASSSGGAAEDTQYF. The variable domain in full, completed from reference TRBV28 and TRBJ2-3, reads DVKVTQSSRYLVKRTGEKVFLECVQDMDHENMFWYRQDPGLGLRLIYFSYDVKMKEKGDIPEGYSVSREKKERFSLILESASTNQTSMYLCASSSGGAAEDTQYFGPGTRLTVL.

This clonotype appeared many times. This chain connects TRBV6-5 to TRBJ1-5, with a possible D match to TRBD1 (5 bases). The CDR3 length is 15 residues. CDR1 is MNHEY and CDR2 is SVGAGI in the germline V gene. V gave up 2 bases and J gave up 0 bases, with 8 bases separating them. The CDR3 DNA reads TGTGCCAGCAGTTACCTGGACATTAGCAATCAGCCCCAGCATTTT. It is translated as CASSYLDISNQPQHF.

The chain has TRBV28 and TRBJ2-5; D is undetermined. V gave up 5 bases and J gave up 5 bases, with 12 bases separating them. CDR1 MDHEN and CDR2 SYDVKM come from the germline V gene. The CDR3 sequence is 13 residues long. The CDR3 DNA reads as TGTGCCAGCAGTCCCCCCCCCGGGGAGACCCAGTACTTC. Translated, it gives CASSPPPGETQYF.

This clonotype was counted ten times or more. This rearrangement joins TRBV7-3 to TRBJ1-1; D may be TRBD1 (5 bases). The ends were cut back, 6 bases at V and 0 bases at J, with 14 bases in the middle. This CDR3 has 15 amino acids. Looked up from germline, CDR1 is SGHTA and CDR2 is FQGTGA. The chain's CDR3 is CASRQDSFMNTEAFF. CDR3 coding DNA: TGTGCCAGCAGACAAGACAGTTTCATGAACACTGAAGCTTTCTTT.

The chain combines TRBV6-5 with TRBJ2-5; 8 bases align to TRBD2. Germline CDR1 reads MNHEY; CDR2 reads SVGAGI. The CDR3 has 15 residues. Germline trimming cut 2 bases from V and 1 base from J; bases unmatched to any gene: 3. The DNA for the CDR3 is TGTGCCAGCAGTTACCAAGGACTAGCCCAAGAGACCCAGTACTTC. Its protein is CASSYQGLAQETQYF.

This clonotype was counted once. V gene TRBV5-4 combines with J gene TRBJ2-7; D assignment may be TRBD1 or TRBD2 (5 bases each). This CDR3 has 17 residues. Trimming removed 3 bases at V and 2 bases at J, with 21 bases between. Germline V gene data show CDR1 as SGHNT and CDR2 as YYREEE (reference sequence). The CDR3: CASSSGRGPREAYEQYF. CDR3 nucleotides: TGTGCCAGCAGCTCGGGACGAGGACCGAGGGAAGCCTACGAGCAGTACTTC.

The chain uses TRBV19 and TRBJ2-2; D is unresolved. The CDR3 runs to 15 residues. Trimming pared 3 bases from V and 5 bases from J, leaving 13 bases between. Germline V gene lookup returns CDR1 LNHDA and CDR2 SQIVND (reference sequence). The CDR3: CASSMTGIGTGELFF. As DNA, the CDR3 is TGTGCCAGTAGTATGACGGGTATAGGAACCGGGGAGCTGTTTTTT. The whole variable domain, remainder taken from reference TRBV19 and TRBJ2-2, is DGGITQSPKYLFRKEGQNVTLSCEQNLNHDAMYWYRQDPGQGLRLIYYSQIVNDFQKGDIAEGYSVSREKKESFPLTVTSAQKNPTAFYLCASSMTGIGTGELFFGEGSRLTVL.